Detailed here is one T cell receptor beta chain. The data belong to a study of blood T cell repertoires in COVID-19. Study details: Acute and convalescent COVID-19 samples came from the United States, Italy and Spain. The analysed material was cDNA or gDNA that came from T cells, B-cell-depleted T cells, or PBMCs.

As processed by the authors: Estimated nucleated cell counts came from reference gene primer amplification. Clones were read by immunoSEQ multiplex PCR, and TCRdb kept only the in-frame ones, dropping some. That table is the source of V, J and clone size, and D and trimming were worked out from the DNA. In the table there are 250,000 to 400,000 clones, more than 70% of which are singletons. The sample comprised peripheral blood. This receptor was taken from a woman aged 30 to 39 with COVID-19, enrolled during active disease.

CDR3 region: CASSLGTGTGVGELFF. The CDR3 DNA follows: TGCGCCAGCAGCTTGGGGACCGGGACAGGGGTCGGGGAGCTGTTTTTT. The genes are TRBV5-1 and TRBJ2-2, with TRBD1 matching 10 bases. Germline-derived CDR1 and CDR2 are SGHRS and YFSETQ. V trimming: 0 bases; J trimming: 7 bases; junction bases outside the gene matches: 6. This CDR3 region has 16 residues.